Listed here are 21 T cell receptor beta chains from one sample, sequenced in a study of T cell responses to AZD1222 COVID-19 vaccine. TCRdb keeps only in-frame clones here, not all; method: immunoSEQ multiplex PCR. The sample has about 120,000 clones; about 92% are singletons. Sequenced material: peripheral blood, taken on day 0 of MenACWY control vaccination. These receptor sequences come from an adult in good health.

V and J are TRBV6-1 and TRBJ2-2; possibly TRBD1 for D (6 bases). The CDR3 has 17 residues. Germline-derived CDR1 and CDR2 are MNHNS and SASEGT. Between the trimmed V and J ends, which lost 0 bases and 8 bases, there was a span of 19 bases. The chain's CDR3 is CASSEARDWGRSGELFF. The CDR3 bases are TGTGCCAGCAGTGAAGCGCGAGATTGGGGGCGGTCGGGGGAGCTGTTTTTT.

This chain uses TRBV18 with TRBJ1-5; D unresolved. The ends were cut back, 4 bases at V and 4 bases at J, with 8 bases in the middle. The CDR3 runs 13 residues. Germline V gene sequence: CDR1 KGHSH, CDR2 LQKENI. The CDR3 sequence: CASSLKGNQPQHF. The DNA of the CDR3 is TGTGCCAGCTCACTCAAAGGGAATCAGCCCCAGCATTTT.

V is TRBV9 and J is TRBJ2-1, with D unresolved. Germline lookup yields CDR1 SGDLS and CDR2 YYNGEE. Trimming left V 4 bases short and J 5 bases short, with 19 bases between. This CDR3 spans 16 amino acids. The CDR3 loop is CASSSFALLLDNEQFF. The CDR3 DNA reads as TGTGCCAGCAGCTCATTCGCCCTTCTCCTGGACAATGAGCAGTTCTTC.

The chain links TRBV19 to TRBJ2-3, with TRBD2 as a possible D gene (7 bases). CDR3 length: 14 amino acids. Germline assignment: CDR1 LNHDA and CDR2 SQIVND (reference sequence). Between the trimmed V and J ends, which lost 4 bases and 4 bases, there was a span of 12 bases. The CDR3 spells CASSSGGIADTQYF. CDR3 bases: TGTGCCAGTAGTAGCGGGGGCATAGCAGATACGCAGTATTTT.

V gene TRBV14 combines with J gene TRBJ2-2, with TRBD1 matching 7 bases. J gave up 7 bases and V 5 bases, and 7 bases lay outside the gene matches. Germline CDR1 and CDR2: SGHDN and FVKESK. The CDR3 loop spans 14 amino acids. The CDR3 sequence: CASSTDRVNGELFF. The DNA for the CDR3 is TGTGCCAGCAGCACCGACAGGGTGAACGGGGAGCTGTTTTTT. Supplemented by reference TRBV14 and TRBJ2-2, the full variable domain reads EAGVTQFPSHSVIEKGQTVTLRCDPISGHDNLYWYRRVMGKEIKFLLHFVKESKQDESGMPNNRFLAERTGGTYSTLKVQPAELEDSGVYFCASSTDRVNGELFFGEGSRLTVL.

The CDR3 here is CASSSSSGTDTQYF. The CDR3, as DNA: TGTGCCAGCAGCTCCTCTAGCGGAACAGATACGCAGTATTTT. The chain links TRBV7-9 to TRBJ2-3; TRBD2 aligns across 7 bases. The CDR3 runs to 14 residues. CDR1 is SEHNR and CDR2 is FQNEAQ in the germline V gene (reference sequence). Trimming cost V 4 bases and J 3 bases; bases outside gene matches: 4.

Here the CDR3 DNA reads TGTGCCAGTAGCAAGCGGGGGGGCCCTGGGGAGACCCAGTACTTC. It is translated as CASSKRGGPGETQYF. The gene calls are TRBV19 and TRBJ2-5; 10 positions match TRBD2. Looked up from germline, CDR1 is LNHDA and CDR2 is SQIVND (reference sequence). The CDR3 runs 15 residues. With V trimmed by 6 bases and J by 5 bases, 9 bases remained unmatched.

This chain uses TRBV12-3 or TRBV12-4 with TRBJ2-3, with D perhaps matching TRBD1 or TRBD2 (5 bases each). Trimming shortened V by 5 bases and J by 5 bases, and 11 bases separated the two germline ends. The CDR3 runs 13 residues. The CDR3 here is CASSPGTLDTQYF. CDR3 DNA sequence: TGTGCCAGCAGTCCCGGGACGTTAGATACGCAGTATTTT.

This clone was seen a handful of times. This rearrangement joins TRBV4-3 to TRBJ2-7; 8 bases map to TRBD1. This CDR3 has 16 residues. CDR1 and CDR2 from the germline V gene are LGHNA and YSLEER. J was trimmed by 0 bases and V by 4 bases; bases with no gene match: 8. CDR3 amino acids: CASSPFPDRDSYEQYV. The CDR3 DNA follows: TGCGCCAGCAGCCCCTTTCCGGACAGGGACTCCTACGAGCAGTACGTC.

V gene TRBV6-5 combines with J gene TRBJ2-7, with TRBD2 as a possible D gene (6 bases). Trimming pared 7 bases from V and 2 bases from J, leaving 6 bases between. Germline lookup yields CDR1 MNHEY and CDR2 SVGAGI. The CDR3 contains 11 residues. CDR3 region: CASTGAYEQYF. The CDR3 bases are TGTGCCAGCACGGGGGCCTACGAGCAGTACTTC.

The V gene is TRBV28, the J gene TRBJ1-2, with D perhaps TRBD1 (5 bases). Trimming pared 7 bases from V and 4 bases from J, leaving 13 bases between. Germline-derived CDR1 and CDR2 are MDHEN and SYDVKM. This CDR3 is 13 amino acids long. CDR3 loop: CASNLGGSYGYTF. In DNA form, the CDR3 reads TGTGCCAGCAACCTCGGGGGTTCCTATGGCTACACCTTC.

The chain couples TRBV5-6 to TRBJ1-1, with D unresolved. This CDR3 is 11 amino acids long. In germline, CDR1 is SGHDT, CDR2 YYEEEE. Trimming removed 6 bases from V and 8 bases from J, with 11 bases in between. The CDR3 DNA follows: TGTGCCAGCACCGCAGGACTGGAAGCTTTCTTT. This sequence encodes CASTAGLEAFF.

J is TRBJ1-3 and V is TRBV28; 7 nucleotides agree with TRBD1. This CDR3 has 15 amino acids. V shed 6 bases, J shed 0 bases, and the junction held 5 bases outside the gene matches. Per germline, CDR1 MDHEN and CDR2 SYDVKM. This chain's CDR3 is CASSRDRDSGNTIYF. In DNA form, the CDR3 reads TGTGCCAGCAGCCGCGACAGGGACTCTGGAAACACCATATATTTT.

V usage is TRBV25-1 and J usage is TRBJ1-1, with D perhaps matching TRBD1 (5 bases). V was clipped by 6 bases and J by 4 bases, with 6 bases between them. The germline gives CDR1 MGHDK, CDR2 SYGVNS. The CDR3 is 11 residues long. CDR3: CASRTGTEAFF. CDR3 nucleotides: TGTGCCAGCAGAACAGGCACTGAAGCTTTCTTT.

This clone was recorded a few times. The chain's CDR3 is CASSPGTGYGYTF. The CDR3 nucleotides read TGTGCCAGCAGCCCCGGGACAGGGTATGGCTACACCTTC. The chain combines TRBV5-4 with TRBJ1-2, with 9 bases aligning to TRBD1. CDR3 size: 13 residues. The germline gives CDR1 SGHNT, CDR2 YYREEE (reference sequence). V shed 4 bases, J shed 5 bases, and the junction held 3 bases outside the gene matches.

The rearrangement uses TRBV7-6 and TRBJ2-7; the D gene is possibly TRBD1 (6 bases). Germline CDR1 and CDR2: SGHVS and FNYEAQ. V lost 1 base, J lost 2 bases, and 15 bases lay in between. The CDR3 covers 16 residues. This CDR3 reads CASSLVAGQPAYEQYF. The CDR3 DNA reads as TGTGCCAGCAGCTTAGTGGCCGGACAGCCAGCCTACGAGCAGTACTTC.

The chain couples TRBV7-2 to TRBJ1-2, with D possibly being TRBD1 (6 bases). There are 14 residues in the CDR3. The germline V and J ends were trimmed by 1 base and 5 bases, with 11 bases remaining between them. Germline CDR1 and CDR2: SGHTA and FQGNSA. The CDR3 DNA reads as TGTGCCAGCAGCTTAGGACAGGAGGCGTATGGCTACACCTTC. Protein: CASSLGQEAYGYTF. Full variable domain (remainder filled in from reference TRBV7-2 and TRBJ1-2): GAGVSQSPSNKVTEKGKDVELRCDPISGHTALYWYRQSLGQGLEFLIYFQGNSAPDKSGLPSDRFSAERTGGSVSTLTIQRTQQEDSAVYLCASSLGQEAYGYTFGSGTRLTVV.

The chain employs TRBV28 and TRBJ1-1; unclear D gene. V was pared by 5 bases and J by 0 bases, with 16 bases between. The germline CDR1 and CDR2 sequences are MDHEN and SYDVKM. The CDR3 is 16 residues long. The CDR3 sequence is CASSPPFEHLNTEAFF. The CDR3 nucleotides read TGTGCCAGCAGTCCCCCTTTCGAGCATTTGAACACTGAAGCTTTCTTT.

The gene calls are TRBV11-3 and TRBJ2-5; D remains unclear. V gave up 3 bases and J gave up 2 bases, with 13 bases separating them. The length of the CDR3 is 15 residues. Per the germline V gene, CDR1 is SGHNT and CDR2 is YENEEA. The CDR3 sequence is CASSFGGSLQETQYF. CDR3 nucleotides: TGTGCCAGCAGCTTTGGCGGCAGCCTTCAAGAGACCCAGTACTTC.

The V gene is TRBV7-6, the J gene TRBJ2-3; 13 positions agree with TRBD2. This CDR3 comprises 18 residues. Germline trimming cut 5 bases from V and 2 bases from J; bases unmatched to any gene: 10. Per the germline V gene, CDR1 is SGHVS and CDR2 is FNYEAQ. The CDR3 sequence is CASSPSLTSGGYTDTQYF. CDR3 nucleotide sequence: TGTGCCAGCAGCCCGTCGTTGACTAGCGGGGGGTACACAGATACGCAGTATTTT.

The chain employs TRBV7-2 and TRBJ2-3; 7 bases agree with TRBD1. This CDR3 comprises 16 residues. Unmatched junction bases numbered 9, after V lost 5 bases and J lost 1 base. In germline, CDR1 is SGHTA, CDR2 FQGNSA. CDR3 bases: TGTGCCAGCAGCGTACAGGGGACCACCGGCACAGATACGCAGTATTTT. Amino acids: CASSVQGTTGTDTQYF.